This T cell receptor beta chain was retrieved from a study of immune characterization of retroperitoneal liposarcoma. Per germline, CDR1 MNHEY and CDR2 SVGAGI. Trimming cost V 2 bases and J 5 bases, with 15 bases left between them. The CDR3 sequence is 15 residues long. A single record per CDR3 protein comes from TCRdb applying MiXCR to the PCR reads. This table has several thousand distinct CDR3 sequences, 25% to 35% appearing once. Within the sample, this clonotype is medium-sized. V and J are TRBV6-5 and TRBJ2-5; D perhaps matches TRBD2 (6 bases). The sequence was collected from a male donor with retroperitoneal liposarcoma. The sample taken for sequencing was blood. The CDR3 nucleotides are TGTGCCAGCAGTTACCTGATCGCGGGGAGGGAGACCCAGTACTTC. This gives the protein CASSYLIAGRETQYF.